The next 19 T cell receptor beta chains were all read from a single sample in a study of control samples from healthy donors and cancer patients. Here immunoSEQ multiplex PCR was the method, and the copy in TCRdb shows in-frame clones only, minus some. The table records almost 85,000 clones, around 80% of them present only once. Sequenced input: PBMCs. The receptors stem from a man aged 55 to 70 with head and neck cancer.

CDR3 in DNA: TGCGCCAGCAGCTTGCTTTCCGGGTTCCCCTACGAGCAGTACTTC. Translated, it gives CASSLLSGFPYEQYF. This chain connects TRBV5-1 to TRBJ2-7; D unresolved. The CDR3 spans 15 residues. Germline lookup yields CDR1 SGHRS and CDR2 YFSETQ. With 1 base removed from V and 2 bases from J, the gap between germline ends came to 13 bases.

This chain uses TRBV2 with TRBJ2-7; possible D gene TRBD2, 5 bases. The CDR3 consists of 12 residues. Germline values: CDR1 SNHLY, CDR2 FYNNEI. V lost 4 bases to trimming and J lost 3 bases, with 7 bases between them. The DNA for the CDR3 is TGTGCCAGCAGTGGGGAGCTCTACGAGCAGTACTTC. Protein product: CASSGELYEQYF. Combining the CDR3 with reference TRBV2 and TRBJ2-7 gives the whole variable domain EPEVTQTPSHQVTQMGQEVILRCVPISNHLYFYWYRQILGQKVEFLVSFYNNEISEKSEIFDDQFSVERPDGSNFTLKIRSTKLEDSAMYFCASSGELYEQYFGPGTRLTVT.

V and J are TRBV24-1 and TRBJ2-3; the D is unclear. The CDR3 length is 19 residues. Trimming shortened V by 4 bases and J by 2 bases, and 24 bases separated the two germline ends. Germline assignment: CDR1 KGHDR and CDR2 SFDVKD. The CDR3 DNA is TGTGCCACCAGTGAACCACAAGACTCCCATGCAGTGATCACAGATACGCAGTATTTT. Translation: CATSEPQDSHAVITDTQYF.

The rearrangement joins TRBV1 to TRBJ2-3; the table assigns TRBD1, which was not confirmed against the DNA. TRBV1 is a pseudogene. The CDR3 spans 18 residues. The CDR3 sequence is CTSSQDNDGAGGTDTQYF. The CDR3 DNA sequence: TGCACCAGCAGCCAAGATAATGACGGGGCAGGGGGCACAGATACGCAGTATTTT.

This clone was detected a few times. The rearrangement links TRBV27 to TRBJ1-6; perhaps TRBD1 as D (6 bases). CDR1 MNHEY and CDR2 SMNVEV come from the germline V gene (reference sequence). V gave up 0 bases and J gave up 10 bases, with 10 bases separating them. This CDR3 is 14 amino acids long. The CDR3 coding sequence is TGTGCCAGCAGTTTATCTCGGGGGGGCTCACCCCTCCACTTT. It codes for CASSLSRGGSPLHF.

The chain uses TRBV6-1 and TRBJ2-3; D is undetermined. This CDR3 is built from 12 residues. Germline CDR1 is MNHNS and CDR2 is SASEGT. V was pared by 4 bases and J by 5 bases, with 7 bases between. CDR3 in DNA: TGTGCCAGCAGTGCCCCCAAAGATACGCAGTATTTT. This gives the protein CASSAPKDTQYF.

V gene TRBV5-4 combines with J gene TRBJ2-4; no clear D. The CDR3 is 14 amino acids. CDR1 SGHNT and CDR2 YYREEE come from the germline V gene (reference sequence). Between the trimmed V and J ends, which lost 0 bases and 6 bases, there was a span of 10 bases. The CDR3 nucleotides read TGTGCCAGCAGCTTGGGAACCATCGGAAACATTCAGTACTTC. Translating it yields CASSLGTIGNIQYF.

In its sample, this clone was seen once. V gene TRBV18 combines with J gene TRBJ1-1; no definite D call. CDR1 KGHSH and CDR2 LQKENI come from the germline V gene. This CDR3 is built from 13 residues. Trimming shortened V by 3 bases and J by 0 bases, and 5 bases separated the two germline ends. The CDR3 DNA reads TGTGCCAGCTCACCGGCCATGAACACTGAAGCTTTCTTT. Translated: CASSPAMNTEAFF.

The rearrangement links TRBV4-2 to TRBJ1-5; D ambiguous. Trimming pared 0 bases from V and 7 bases from J, leaving 7 bases between. Germline assignment: CDR1 LGHNA and CDR2 YNFKEQ. This CDR3 is 13 amino acids long. CDR3 region: CASSQDGLQPQHF. The CDR3 DNA sequence: TGTGCCAGCAGCCAAGATGGTCTCCAGCCCCAGCATTTT.

The chain combines TRBV19 with TRBJ2-7; D gene uncertain. V dropped 3 bases and J dropped 0 bases, with 9 bases sitting between them. CDR3 length: 14 amino acids. Germline V lookup: CDR1 LNHDA, CDR2 SQIVND (reference sequence). Written as DNA, the CDR3 is TGTGCCAGTAGTATCGACGGTGACTCCTACGAGCAGTACTTC. It codes for CASSIDGDSYEQYF.

Only one count was recorded for this clone. V and J are TRBV5-4 and TRBJ2-1; perhaps D is TRBD1 or TRBD2 (5 bases each). The germline V gene encodes CDR1 SGHNT and CDR2 YYREEE (reference sequence). V gave up 7 bases and J gave up 0 bases, with 20 bases separating them. This CDR3 comprises 17 residues. The chain's CDR3 is CASGDRGGASSYNEQFF. Here the CDR3 DNA reads TGTGCCAGCGGGGACCGCGGTGGGGCTAGCTCCTACAATGAGCAGTTCTTC. Complete variable domain (other parts from reference TRBV5-4 and TRBJ2-1): ETGVTQSPTHLIKTRGQQVTLRCSSQSGHNTVSWYQQALGQGPQFIFQYYREEENGRGNFPPRFSGLQFPNYSSELNVNALELDDSALYLCASGDRGGASSYNEQFFGPGTRLTVL.

This clone was found a few times. V usage is TRBV7-2 and J usage is TRBJ2-7; TRBD2 matches 7 bases. The V segment lost 5 bases and the J segment 6 bases; nucleotides outside the gene matches: 10. There are 14 residues in the CDR3. The V gene's germline CDR1 is SGHTA and CDR2 FQGNSA. The CDR3 region is CASSLWRESGEQYF. CDR3 DNA sequence: TGTGCCAGCAGCCTCTGGCGGGAGTCGGGCGAGCAGTACTTC.

This clone came up once. V usage is TRBV7-9 and J usage is TRBJ2-7; perhaps TRBD1 as D (5 bases). Per germline, CDR1 SEHNR and CDR2 FQNEAQ (reference sequence). Trimming took off 4 bases at V and 0 bases at J, with 7 bases between the two ends. The CDR3 extends over 13 amino acids. CDR3 nucleotide sequence: TGTGCCAGCAGCTCCAGGGTCTCCTACGAGCAGTACTTC. Translation gives CASSSRVSYEQYF.

The gene calls are TRBV19 and TRBJ2-7; possible D gene TRBD1, 6 bases. Deletions cut 1 base from V and 4 bases from J, with 8 bases between. CDR1 is LNHDA, CDR2 SQIVND, per germline (reference sequence). The CDR3 length is 13 residues. The CDR3 is CASSIVTGYEQYF. CDR3 bases: TGTGCCAGTAGTATAGTTACAGGGTACGAGCAGTACTTC. Based on the CDR3 plus reference TRBV19 and TRBJ2-7, the full variable domain is DGGITQSPKYLFRKEGQNVTLSCEQNLNHDAMYWYRQDPGQGLRLIYYSQIVNDFQKGDIAEGYSVSREKKESFPLTVTSAQKNPTAFYLCASSIVTGYEQYFGPGTRLTVT.

The table lists this clone with a count of one. The rearrangement links TRBV6-2 or TRBV6-3 to TRBJ1-5; D is unresolved. V lost 4 bases and J 6 bases, leaving 13 bases between the germline ends. Germline V gene data show CDR1 as MNHEY and CDR2 as SVGEGT. The CDR3 is 14 residues long. CDR3 DNA sequence: TGTGCCAGCAGTTGGGCCTTAACGGGTCAGCCCCAGCATTTT. This encodes CASSWALTGQPQHF.

V usage is TRBV7-2 and J usage is TRBJ2-4; tentatively, D is TRBD2 (6 bases). V was trimmed by 5 bases and J by 8 bases, leaving 16 bases between them. Germline CDR1 SGHTA, CDR2 FQGNSA. This CDR3 has 14 amino acids. The CDR3 is CASSLRVSGHIQYF. DNA of the CDR3: TGTGCCAGCAGCCTTAGAGTTAGCGGACACATTCAGTACTTC.

The CDR3 DNA sequence: TGTGCCAGTAGTTTTCAGGGGGCTGGTAGCAATCAGCCCCAGCATTTT. It translates to CASSFQGAGSNQPQHF. The chain recombines TRBV19 with TRBJ1-5; 8 bases are a match to TRBD1. The CDR3 loop spans 16 amino acids. Germline V lookup: CDR1 LNHDA, CDR2 SQIVND (reference sequence). V lost 5 bases and J lost 0; bases outside the gene matches: 6.

This chain uses TRBV3-1 (or the pseudogene TRBV3-2) with TRBJ1-5, with no clear D. This CDR3 region has 15 residues. The V and J ends lost 4 bases and 0 bases respectively, with 10 bases between them. The germline V gene encodes CDR1 LGHDT and CDR2 YNNKEL (reference sequence). CDR3 region: CASSRDTLSNQPQHF. For the CDR3, the DNA is TGTGCCAGCAGCCGTGACACTCTTAGCAATCAGCCCCAGCATTTT.

This clone was seen once. The rearrangement uses TRBV6-6 and TRBJ1-2; TRBD1 matches at 9 bases. V lost 6 bases, J lost 5 bases, and 4 bases stayed unmatched. Per germline, CDR1 MNHNY and CDR2 SVGAGI (reference sequence). This CDR3 comprises 13 residues. The CDR3 region has the DNA TGTGCCAGCAGCGGGGACAGGGTGTATGGCTACACCTTC. Its protein product is CASSGDRVYGYTF.